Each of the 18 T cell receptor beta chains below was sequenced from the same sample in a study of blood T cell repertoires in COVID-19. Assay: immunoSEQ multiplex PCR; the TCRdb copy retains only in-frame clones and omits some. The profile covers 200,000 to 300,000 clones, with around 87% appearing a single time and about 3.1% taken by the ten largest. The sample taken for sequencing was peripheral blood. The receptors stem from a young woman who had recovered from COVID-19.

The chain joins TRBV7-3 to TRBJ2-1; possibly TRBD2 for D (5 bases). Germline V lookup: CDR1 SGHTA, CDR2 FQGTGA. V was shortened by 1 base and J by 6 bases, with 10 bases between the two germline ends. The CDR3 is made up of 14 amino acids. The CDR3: CASSLMAEGNEQFF. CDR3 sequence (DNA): TGTGCCAGCAGCTTAATGGCAGAGGGCAATGAGCAGTTCTTC.

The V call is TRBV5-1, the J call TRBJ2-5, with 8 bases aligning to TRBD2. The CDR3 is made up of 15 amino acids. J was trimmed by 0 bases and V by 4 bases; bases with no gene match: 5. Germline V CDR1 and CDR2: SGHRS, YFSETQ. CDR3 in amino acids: CASSATLADQETQYF. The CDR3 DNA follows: TGCGCCAGCAGCGCCACACTAGCGGACCAAGAGACCCAGTACTTC.

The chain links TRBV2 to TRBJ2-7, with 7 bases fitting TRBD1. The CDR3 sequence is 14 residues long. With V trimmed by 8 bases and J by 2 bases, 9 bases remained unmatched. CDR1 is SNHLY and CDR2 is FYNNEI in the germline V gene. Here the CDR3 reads CASGRDRSTYEQYF. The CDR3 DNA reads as TGTGCCAGCGGACGGGACAGATCTACCTACGAGCAGTACTTC.

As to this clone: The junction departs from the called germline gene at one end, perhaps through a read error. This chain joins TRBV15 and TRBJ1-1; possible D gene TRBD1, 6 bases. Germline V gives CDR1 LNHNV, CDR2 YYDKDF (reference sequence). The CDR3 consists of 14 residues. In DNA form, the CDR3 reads TGTGCCACCAGCAGATCCGGGACATACACTGAAACTTTCTTT. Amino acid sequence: CATSRSGTYTETFF.

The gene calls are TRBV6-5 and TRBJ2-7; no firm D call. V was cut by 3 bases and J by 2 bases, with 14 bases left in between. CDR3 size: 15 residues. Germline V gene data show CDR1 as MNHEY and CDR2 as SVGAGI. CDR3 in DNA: TGTGCCAGCAGTTATTCTCCTAACCCCACCTACGAGCAGTACTTC. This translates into CASSYSPNPTYEQYF.

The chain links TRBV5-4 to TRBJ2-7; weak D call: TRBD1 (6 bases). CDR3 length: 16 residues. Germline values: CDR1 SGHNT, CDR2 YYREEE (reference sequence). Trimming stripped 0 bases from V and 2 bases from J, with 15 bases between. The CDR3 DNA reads TGTGCCAGCAGCTTGGCCGGGGCAGGGGACACCTACGAGCAGTACTTC. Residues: CASSLAGAGDTYEQYF.

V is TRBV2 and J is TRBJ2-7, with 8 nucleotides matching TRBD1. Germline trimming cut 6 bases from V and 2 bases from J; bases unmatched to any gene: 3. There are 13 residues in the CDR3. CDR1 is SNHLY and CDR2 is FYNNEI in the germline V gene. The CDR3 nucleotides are TGTGCCAGCAGAGGGACAGGTCCCTACGAGCAGTACTTC. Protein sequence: CASRGTGPYEQYF.

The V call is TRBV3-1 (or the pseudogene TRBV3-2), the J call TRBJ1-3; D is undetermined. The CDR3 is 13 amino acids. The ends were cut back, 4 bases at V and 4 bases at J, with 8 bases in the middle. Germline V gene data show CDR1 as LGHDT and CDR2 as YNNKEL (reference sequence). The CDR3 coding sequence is TGTGCCAGCAGCCCCCTGGAGGGAAACACCATATATTTT. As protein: CASSPLEGNTIYF.

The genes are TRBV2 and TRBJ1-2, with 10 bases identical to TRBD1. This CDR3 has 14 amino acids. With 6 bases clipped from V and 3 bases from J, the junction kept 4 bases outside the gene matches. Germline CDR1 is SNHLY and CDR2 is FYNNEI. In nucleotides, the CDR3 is TGTGCCAGCAGCCCCGGGACAGGGGACTATGGCTACACCTTC. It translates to CASSPGTGDYGYTF.

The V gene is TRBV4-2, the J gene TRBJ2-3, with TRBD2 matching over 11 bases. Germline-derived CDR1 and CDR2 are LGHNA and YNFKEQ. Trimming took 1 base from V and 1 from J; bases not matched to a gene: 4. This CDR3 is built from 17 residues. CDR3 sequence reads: CASSQAPGLAGTDTQYF. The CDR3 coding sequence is TGTGCCAGCAGCCAAGCTCCGGGACTAGCGGGCACAGATACGCAGTATTTT.

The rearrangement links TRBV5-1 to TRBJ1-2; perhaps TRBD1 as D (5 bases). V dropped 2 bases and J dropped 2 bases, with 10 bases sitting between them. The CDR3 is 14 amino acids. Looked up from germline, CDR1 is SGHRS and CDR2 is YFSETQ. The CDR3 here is CASSLIGVNYGYTF. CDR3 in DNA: TGCGCCAGCAGCTTAATAGGGGTGAACTATGGCTACACCTTC.

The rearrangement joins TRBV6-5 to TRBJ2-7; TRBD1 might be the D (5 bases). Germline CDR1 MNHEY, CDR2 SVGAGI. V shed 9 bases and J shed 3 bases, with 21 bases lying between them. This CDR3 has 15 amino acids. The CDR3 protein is CASRTKTVGVYEQYF. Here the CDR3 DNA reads TGTGCCAGTAGGACCAAGACTGTAGGGGTCTACGAGCAGTACTTC.

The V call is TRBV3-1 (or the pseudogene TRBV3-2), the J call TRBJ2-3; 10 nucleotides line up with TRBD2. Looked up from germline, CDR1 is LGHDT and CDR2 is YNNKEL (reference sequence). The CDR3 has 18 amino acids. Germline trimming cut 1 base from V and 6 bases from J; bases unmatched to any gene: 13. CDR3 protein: CASSQGGPQRGGLDTQYF. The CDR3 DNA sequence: TGTGCCAGCAGCCAAGGGGGCCCGCAGCGGGGGGGCCTGGATACGCAGTATTTT.

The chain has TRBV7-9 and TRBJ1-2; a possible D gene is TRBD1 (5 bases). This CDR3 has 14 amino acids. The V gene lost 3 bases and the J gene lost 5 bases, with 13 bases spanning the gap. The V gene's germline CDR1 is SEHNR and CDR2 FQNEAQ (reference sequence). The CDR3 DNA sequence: TGTGCCAGCAGCTTGGACCAAGACAGATATGGCTACACCTTC. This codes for CASSLDQDRYGYTF.

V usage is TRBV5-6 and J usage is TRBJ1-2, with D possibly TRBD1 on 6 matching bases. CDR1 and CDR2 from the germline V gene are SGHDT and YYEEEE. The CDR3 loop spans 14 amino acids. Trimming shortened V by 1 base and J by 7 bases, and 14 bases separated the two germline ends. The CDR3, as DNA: TGTGCCAGCAGCTTGTTGGGACAACCCTTTGGCTACACCTTC. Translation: CASSLLGQPFGYTF.

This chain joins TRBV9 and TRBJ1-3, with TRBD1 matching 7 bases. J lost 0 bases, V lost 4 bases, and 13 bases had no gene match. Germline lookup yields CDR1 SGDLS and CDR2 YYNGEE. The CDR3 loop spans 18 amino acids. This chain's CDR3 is CASSSTRQGIGSGNTIYF. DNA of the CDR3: TGTGCCAGCAGCTCCACAAGACAGGGTATCGGCTCTGGAAACACCATATATTTT. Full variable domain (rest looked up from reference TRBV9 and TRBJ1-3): DSGVTQTPKHLITATGQRVTLRCSPRSGDLSVYWYQQSLDQGLQFLIQYYNGEERAKGNILERFSAQQFPDLHSELNLSSLELGDSALYFCASSSTRQGIGSGNTIYFGEGSWLTVV.

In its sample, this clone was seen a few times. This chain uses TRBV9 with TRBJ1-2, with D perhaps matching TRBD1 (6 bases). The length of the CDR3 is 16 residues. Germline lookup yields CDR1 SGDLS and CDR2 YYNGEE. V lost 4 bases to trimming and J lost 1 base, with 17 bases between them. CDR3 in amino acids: CASSSGSTGYNYGYTF. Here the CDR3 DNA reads TGTGCCAGCAGCTCCGGGTCAACAGGGTATAACTATGGCTACACCTTC.

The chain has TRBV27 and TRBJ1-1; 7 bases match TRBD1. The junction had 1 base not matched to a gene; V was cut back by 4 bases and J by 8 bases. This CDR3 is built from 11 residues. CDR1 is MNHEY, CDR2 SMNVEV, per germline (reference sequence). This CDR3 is CASSSQGEAFF. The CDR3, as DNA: TGTGCCAGCAGTTCACAGGGGGAAGCTTTCTTT.